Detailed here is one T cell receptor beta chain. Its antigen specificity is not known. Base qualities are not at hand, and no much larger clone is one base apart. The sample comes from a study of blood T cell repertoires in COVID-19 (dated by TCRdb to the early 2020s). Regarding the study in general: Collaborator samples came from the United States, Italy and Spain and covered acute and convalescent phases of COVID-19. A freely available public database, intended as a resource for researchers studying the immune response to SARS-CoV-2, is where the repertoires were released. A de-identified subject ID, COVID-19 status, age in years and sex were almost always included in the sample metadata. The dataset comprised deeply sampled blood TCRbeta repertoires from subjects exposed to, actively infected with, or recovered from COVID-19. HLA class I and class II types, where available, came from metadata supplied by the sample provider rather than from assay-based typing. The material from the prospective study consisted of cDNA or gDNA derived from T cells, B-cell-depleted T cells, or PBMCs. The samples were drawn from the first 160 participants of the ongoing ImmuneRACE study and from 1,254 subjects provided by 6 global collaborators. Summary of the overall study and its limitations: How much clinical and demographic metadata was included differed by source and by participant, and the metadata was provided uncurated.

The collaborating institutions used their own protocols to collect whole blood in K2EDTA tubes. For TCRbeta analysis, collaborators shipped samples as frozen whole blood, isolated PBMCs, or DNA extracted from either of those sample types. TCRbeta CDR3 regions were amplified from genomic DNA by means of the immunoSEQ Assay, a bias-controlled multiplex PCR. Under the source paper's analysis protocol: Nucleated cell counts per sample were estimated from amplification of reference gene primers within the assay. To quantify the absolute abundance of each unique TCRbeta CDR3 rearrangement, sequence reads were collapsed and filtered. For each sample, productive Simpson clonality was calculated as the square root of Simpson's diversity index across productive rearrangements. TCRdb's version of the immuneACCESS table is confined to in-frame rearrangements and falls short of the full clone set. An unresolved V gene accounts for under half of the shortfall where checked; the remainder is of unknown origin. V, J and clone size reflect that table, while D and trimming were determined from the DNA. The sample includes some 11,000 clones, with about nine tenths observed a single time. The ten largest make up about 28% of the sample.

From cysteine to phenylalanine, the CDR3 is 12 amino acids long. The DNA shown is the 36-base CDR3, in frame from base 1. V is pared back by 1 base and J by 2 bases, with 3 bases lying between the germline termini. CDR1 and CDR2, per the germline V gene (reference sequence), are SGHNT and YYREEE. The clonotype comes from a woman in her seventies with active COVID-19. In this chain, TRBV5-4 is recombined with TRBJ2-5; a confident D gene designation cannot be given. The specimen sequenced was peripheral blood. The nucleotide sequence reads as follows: TGTGCCAGCAGCTTGCCTCAAGAGACCCAGTACTTC. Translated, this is CASSLPQETQYF.